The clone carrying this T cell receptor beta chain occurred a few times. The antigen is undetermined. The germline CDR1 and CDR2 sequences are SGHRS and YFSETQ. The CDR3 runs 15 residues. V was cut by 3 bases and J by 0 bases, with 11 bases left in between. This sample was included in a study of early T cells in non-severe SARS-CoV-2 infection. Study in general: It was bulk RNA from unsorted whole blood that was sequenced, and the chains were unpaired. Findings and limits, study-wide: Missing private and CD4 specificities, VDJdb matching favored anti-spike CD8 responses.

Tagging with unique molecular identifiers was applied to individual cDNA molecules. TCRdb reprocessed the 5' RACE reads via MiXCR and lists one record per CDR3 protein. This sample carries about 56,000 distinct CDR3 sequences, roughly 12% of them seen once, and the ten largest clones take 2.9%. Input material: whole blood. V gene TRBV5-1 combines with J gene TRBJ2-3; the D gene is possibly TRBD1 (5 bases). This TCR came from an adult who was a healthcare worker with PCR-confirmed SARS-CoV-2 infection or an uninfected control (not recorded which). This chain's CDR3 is CASSSDTTSTDTQYF. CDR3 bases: TGCGCCAGCAGCTCGGACACGACTAGCACAGATACGCAGTATTTT.